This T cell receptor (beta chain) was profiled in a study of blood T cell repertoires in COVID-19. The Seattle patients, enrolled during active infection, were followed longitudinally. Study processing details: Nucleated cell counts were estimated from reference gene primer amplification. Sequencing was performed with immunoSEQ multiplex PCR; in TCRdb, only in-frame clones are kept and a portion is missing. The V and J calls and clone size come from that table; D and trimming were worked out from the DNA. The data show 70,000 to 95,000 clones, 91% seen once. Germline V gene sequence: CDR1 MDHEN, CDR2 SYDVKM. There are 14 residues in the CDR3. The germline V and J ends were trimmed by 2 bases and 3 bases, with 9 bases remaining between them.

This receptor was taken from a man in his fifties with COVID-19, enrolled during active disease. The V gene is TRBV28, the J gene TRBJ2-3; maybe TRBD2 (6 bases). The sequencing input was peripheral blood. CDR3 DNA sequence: TGTGCCAGCAGTTTAACGGGAGAGACAGATACGCAGTATTTT. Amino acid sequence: CASSLTGETDTQYF.